The 27 T cell receptor beta chains presented below share a single source sample, sequenced in a study of shared clonotypes between healthy human individuals. The naive CD8 subset, CD45RO-negative cells positively selected for CCR7, excluded terminally differentiated effector memory CD45RA+ cells. TCRdb's copy holds only in-frame clones and misses some; the assay was immunoSEQ multiplex PCR. The sample holds millions of clones, under 95% seen once. The material sequenced was naive CD8+ T cells from PBMCs. The receptors here all came from a man younger than 30 in good health. Some clones in this sample may be carry-over from other donors' samples.

This clone was seen more than once but under ten times. The identical CDR3 is also encoded by other nucleotide sequences in the sample. This chain connects TRBV10-3 to TRBJ2-7; TRBD1 matches 7 bases. Germline CDR1 is ENHRY and CDR2 is SYGVKD. The length of the CDR3 is 13 residues. The trim removed 4 bases at V and 1 base at J, leaving 1 base unmatched. CDR3 sequence (DNA): TGTGCCATCAGTGGGGACAGATCCTACGAGCAGTACTTC. Protein sequence: CAISGDRSYEQYF.

The CDR3 sequence: CASSSRTSGPSLTQFF. DNA for the CDR3: TGTGCCAGCAGCTCTCGGACTAGCGGGCCGTCATTAACACAGTTCTTC. The gene calls are TRBV9 and TRBJ2-1; 11 nucleotides align to TRBD2. Germline V gives CDR1 SGDLS, CDR2 YYNGEE. The CDR3 spans 16 residues. V lost 4 bases to trimming and J lost 13 bases; unmatched junction nucleotides: 16.

The CDR3 region has the DNA TGTGCCAGCAGTGAACGGCAGAACCAAGAGACCCAGTACTTC. Protein: CASSERQNQETQYF. V usage is TRBV6-1 and J usage is TRBJ2-5; D is ambiguous. CDR3 size: 14 residues. Trimming took off 2 bases at V and 0 bases at J, with 7 bases between the two ends. Germline CDR1 and CDR2: MNHNS and SASEGT.

The chain carries TRBV27 and TRBJ2-3; D tentatively reads TRBD1 or TRBD2 (5 bases each). This CDR3 is built from 15 residues. The ends were cut back, 5 bases at V and 5 bases at J, with 17 bases in the middle. Germline assignment: CDR1 MNHEY and CDR2 SMNVEV (reference sequence). The CDR3 reads CASSALGEGVDTQYF. The CDR3 nucleotides read TGTGCCAGCAGTGCCCTCGGGGAAGGGGTAGATACGCAGTATTTT.

The chain links TRBV6-1 to TRBJ2-3; D is unclear. CDR3 length: 13 amino acids. Germline CDR1 is MNHNS and CDR2 is SASEGT. Trimming took 7 bases from V and 2 from J, leaving 10 bases between them. CDR3 protein: CASTLIVTDTQYF. CDR3 bases: TGTGCCAGCACCTTGATAGTCACAGATACGCAGTATTTT.

This CDR3 is CASSASGGSYNEQFF. The CDR3 bases are TGTGCCAGCAGCGCTAGCGGGGGCTCCTACAATGAGCAGTTCTTC. The V and J genes are TRBV7-8 and TRBJ2-1; 10 bases fit TRBD2. CDR3 length equals 15 residues. V was pared by 5 bases and J by 0 bases, with 1 base of the junction left unmatched. Germline V CDR1 and CDR2: SGHVS, FQNEAQ.

J is TRBJ1-5 and V is TRBV27; the match to TRBD1 covers 9 bases. This CDR3 is built from 14 residues. Germline assignment: CDR1 MNHEY and CDR2 SMNVEV (reference sequence). V trimming: 5 bases; J trimming: 5 bases; junction bases outside the gene matches: 4. The chain's CDR3 is CASSIRDRDQPQHF. In nucleotides, the CDR3 is TGTGCCAGCAGTATCCGGGACAGGGATCAGCCCCAGCATTTT.

The chain combines TRBV6-5 with TRBJ2-7; D remains unclear. This CDR3 has 12 residues. Germline V gives CDR1 MNHEY, CDR2 SVGAGI. V lost 6 bases and J lost 2, with 8 bases in between. The CDR3 DNA reads as TGTGCCAGCAGCCCGTCCCCCTACGAGCAGTACTTC. Its translation is CASSPSPYEQYF.

The V and J genes are TRBV9 and TRBJ2-7; 10 bases agree with TRBD2. Trimming cost V 3 bases and J 2 bases; bases outside gene matches: 5. The CDR3 runs 15 residues. Looked up from germline, CDR1 is SGDLS and CDR2 is YYNGEE. The CDR3 region has the DNA TGTGCCAGCAGCGGGGGACTAGCGCTTACCTACGAGCAGTACTTC. It specifies CASSGGLALTYEQYF.

The chain is built from TRBV7-2 and TRBJ1-5; 7 nucleotides align to TRBD1. Per the germline V gene, CDR1 is SGHTA and CDR2 is FQGNSA. V was clipped by 5 bases and J by 0 bases; unmatched bases: 16. The CDR3 runs to 19 residues. CDR3 bases: TGTGCCAGCAGCCAAACGACAGGGACAACACCGAATAGCAATCAGCCCCAGCATTTT. As protein: CASSQTTGTTPNSNQPQHF.

This sequence joins TRBV13 and TRBJ2-7; no reliable D call. This CDR3 is 14 amino acids long. Trimming pared 3 bases from V and 0 bases from J, leaving 9 bases between. CDR1 PRHDT and CDR2 FYEKMQ come from the germline V gene (reference sequence). CDR3 coding DNA: TGTGCCAGCAGCTTCGACGGCAGCTCCTACGAGCAGTACTTC. This gives the protein CASSFDGSSYEQYF.

This clone has just a few counts. The chain is built from TRBV27 and TRBJ2-7; D is undetermined. V lost 5 bases to trimming and J lost 5 bases, with 16 bases between them. The CDR3 sequence is 14 residues long. Germline CDR1 reads MNHEY; CDR2 reads SMNVEV (reference sequence). The CDR3 reads CASSPRGPTDEQYF. The CDR3 DNA sequence: TGTGCCAGCAGTCCCCGTGGACCCACAGACGAGCAGTACTTC.

The chain combines TRBV10-3 with TRBJ2-7, with D perhaps matching TRBD2 (6 bases). This CDR3 is 19 amino acids long. The germline CDR1 and CDR2 sequences are ENHRY and SYGVKD. The germline V and J ends were trimmed by 4 bases and 3 bases, with 28 bases remaining between them. For the CDR3, the DNA is TGTGCCATCAGTGTAACCAACAGCGTGGGGGGACCGTCGTTCTACGAGCAGTACTTC. Amino acids: CAISVTNSVGGPSFYEQYF.

This chain uses TRBV19 with TRBJ2-3; 7 bases line up with TRBD2. Per the germline V gene, CDR1 is LNHDA and CDR2 is SQIVND (reference sequence). This CDR3 has 15 amino acids. The V segment lost 7 bases and the J segment 6 bases; nucleotides outside the gene matches: 13. This chain's CDR3 is CASKIEGGPGDTQYF. CDR3 DNA: TGTGCCAGTAAGATTGAGGGAGGGCCGGGGGATACGCAGTATTTT.

V is TRBV6-6 and J is TRBJ2-3; D gene uncertain. Germline V gene lookup returns CDR1 MNHNY and CDR2 SVGAGI (reference sequence). V lost 2 bases to trimming and J lost 2 bases, with 2 bases between them. CDR3 size: 12 residues. This CDR3 reads CASSYLTDTQYF. The CDR3 nucleotides read TGTGCCAGCAGTTACCTCACAGATACGCAGTATTTT.

The rearrangement uses TRBV27 and TRBJ2-1; D possibly matches TRBD1 or TRBD2 (5 bases each). Germline lookup yields CDR1 MNHEY and CDR2 SMNVEV (reference sequence). The CDR3 is 12 residues long. Trimming stripped 8 bases from V and 5 bases from J, with 10 bases between. CDR3 nucleotides: TGTGCCAGCGGAGAGGGGAACAATGAGCAGTTCTTC. Translating it yields CASGEGNNEQFF.

The CDR3 DNA reads as TGTGCCATCAGACCAGGACTAGCATTACACGGGGAGCTGTTTTTT. Amino acids: CAIRPGLALHGELFF. The chain recombines TRBV10-3 with TRBJ2-2; TRBD2 agrees at 8 bases. V was pared by 6 bases and J by 7 bases, with 10 bases of the junction left unmatched. This CDR3 has 15 amino acids. CDR1 and CDR2 (germline): ENHRY, SYGVKD.

The rearrangement uses TRBV14 and TRBJ2-3; TRBD2 is a possible D gene (5 bases). The V and J ends lost 11 bases and 3 bases respectively, with 18 bases between them. The germline V gene encodes CDR1 SGHDN and CDR2 FVKESK. The CDR3 loop spans 14 amino acids. CDR3 nucleotides: TGTGCCTGTTCCCCGGCGGGTGCAACAGATACGCAGTATTTT. Amino acids: CACSPAGATDTQYF.

V and J are TRBV5-1 and TRBJ1-1; no definite D call. This CDR3 region has 17 residues. Per the germline V gene, CDR1 is SGHRS and CDR2 is YFSETQ. Trimming stripped 4 bases from V and 1 base from J, with 20 bases between. CDR3 nucleotides: TGCGCCAGCAGCCCCCAGTTCCGAGTCCGGGGGAACACTGAAGCTTTCTTT. It codes for CASSPQFRVRGNTEAFF.

The rearrangement links TRBV20-1 to TRBJ2-1; no firm D call. V dropped 6 bases and J dropped 6 bases, with 9 bases sitting between them. CDR1 is DFQATT, CDR2 SNEGSKA, per germline (reference sequence). There are 11 residues in the CDR3. CDR3 coding DNA: TGCAGTGCCGAAGATCGCAATGAGCAGTTCTTC. Translated, it gives CSAEDRNEQFF.

This chain connects TRBV28 to TRBJ2-5; D gene uncertain. The end of the DNA fits TRBJ2-7 better, so the J call may be wrong. Germline loops: CDR1 MDHEN, CDR2 SYDVKM. The CDR3 sequence is 13 residues long. CDR3 in DNA: TGTGCCAGCAGTTTAGAGGTCGGGTACGAGCAGTACTTC. Its protein is CASSLEVGYEQYF.

The chain couples TRBV13 to TRBJ1-2; 8 nucleotides line up with TRBD1. The J segment lost 8 bases and the V segment lost 4 bases, leaving 9 bases of the junction unmatched. This CDR3 spans 14 amino acids. The germline gives CDR1 PRHDT, CDR2 FYEKMQ (reference sequence). The CDR3 sequence is CASSSGQDVRGYTF. For the CDR3, the DNA is TGTGCCAGCAGCTCGGGACAGGATGTACGCGGCTACACCTTC.

V and J are TRBV19 and TRBJ2-5, with TRBD1 matching over 7 bases. The CDR3 runs to 13 residues. The germline V gene has CDR1 LNHDA and CDR2 SQIVND (reference sequence). The CDR3 DNA follows: TGTGCGACGGCGAGGACAGGTCTAGAGACCCAGTACTTC. It is translated as CATARTGLETQYF.

The gene calls are TRBV15 and TRBJ2-1, with 7 bases aligning to TRBD1. Germline trimming cut 2 bases from V and 11 bases from J; bases unmatched to any gene: 9. The CDR3 is 14 residues long. Germline loops: CDR1 LNHNV, CDR2 YYDKDF (reference sequence). CDR3 DNA: TGTGCCACCAGCAGACCCTCCGGGACAGAGAAGCAGTTCTTC. It encodes CATSRPSGTEKQFF.

V gene TRBV27 combines with J gene TRBJ2-7; tentatively, D is TRBD2 (6 bases). V gave up 6 bases and J gave up 4 bases, with 25 bases separating them. From germline, CDR1 is MNHEY and CDR2 SMNVEV (reference sequence). The length of the CDR3 is 17 residues. The CDR3 loop is CASRRIHETVRGYEQYF. The CDR3 coding sequence is TGTGCCAGCAGGAGGATTCACGAGACAGTCCGGGGGTACGAGCAGTACTTC.

The J gene is TRBJ2-7, the V gene TRBV29-1; D is ambiguous. V was shortened by 6 bases and J by 0 bases, with 6 bases between the two germline ends. Germline values: CDR1 SQVTM, CDR2 ANQGSEA. This CDR3 is built from 11 residues. CDR3 protein: CSVFSSYEQYF. In DNA, the CDR3 is TGCAGCGTGTTTAGCTCCTACGAGCAGTACTTC.

A remark on this clone: Distinct nucleotide sequences in the sample also encode this CDR3. V gene TRBV29-1 combines with J gene TRBJ2-7; possibly TRBD1 for D (5 bases). Germline V gives CDR1 SQVTM, CDR2 ANQGSEA. Trimming removed 4 bases at V and 2 bases at J, with 9 bases between. The CDR3 contains 12 residues. The CDR3 loop reads CSVAAGTYEQYF. The DNA of the CDR3 is TGCAGCGTTGCGGCAGGGACCTACGAGCAGTACTTC.